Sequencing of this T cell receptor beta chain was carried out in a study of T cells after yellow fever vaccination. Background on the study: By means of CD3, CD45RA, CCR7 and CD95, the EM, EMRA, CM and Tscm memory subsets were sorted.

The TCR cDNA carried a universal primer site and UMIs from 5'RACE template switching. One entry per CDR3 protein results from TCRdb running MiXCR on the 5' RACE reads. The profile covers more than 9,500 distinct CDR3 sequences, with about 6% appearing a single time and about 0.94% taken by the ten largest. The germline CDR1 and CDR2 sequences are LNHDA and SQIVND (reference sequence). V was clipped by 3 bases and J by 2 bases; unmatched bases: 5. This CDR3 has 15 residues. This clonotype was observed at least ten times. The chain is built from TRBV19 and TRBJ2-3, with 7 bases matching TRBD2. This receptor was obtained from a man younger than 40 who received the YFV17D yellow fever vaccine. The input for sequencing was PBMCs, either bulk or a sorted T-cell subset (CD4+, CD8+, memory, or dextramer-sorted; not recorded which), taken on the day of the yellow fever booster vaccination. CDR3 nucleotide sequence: TGTGCCAGTAGTATGGACGGGAGGCCCACAGATACGCAGTATTTT. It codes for CASSMDGRPTDTQYF. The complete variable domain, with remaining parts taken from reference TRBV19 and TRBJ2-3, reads DGGITQSPKYLFRKEGQNVTLSCEQNLNHDAMYWYRQDPGQGLRLIYYSQIVNDFQKGDIAEGYSVSREKKESFPLTVTSAQKNPTAFYLCASSMDGRPTDTQYFGPGTRLTVL.